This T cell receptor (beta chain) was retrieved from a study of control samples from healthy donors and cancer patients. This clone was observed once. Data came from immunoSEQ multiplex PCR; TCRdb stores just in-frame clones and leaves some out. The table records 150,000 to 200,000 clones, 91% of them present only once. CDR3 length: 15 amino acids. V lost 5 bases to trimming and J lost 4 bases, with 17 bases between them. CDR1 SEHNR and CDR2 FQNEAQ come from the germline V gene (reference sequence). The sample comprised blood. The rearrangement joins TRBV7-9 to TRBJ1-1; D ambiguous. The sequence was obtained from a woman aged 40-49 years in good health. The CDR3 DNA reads TGTGCCAGCAGCGTGACGAACTCTTTGGGCACTGAAGCTTTCTTT. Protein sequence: CASSVTNSLGTEAFF.